This passage covers 13 T cell receptor beta chains from one sample sequenced in a study of blood T cell repertoires in COVID-19. Only in-frame clones appear in the TCRdb table, and some are missing; sequencing was by immunoSEQ multiplex PCR. The data hold about 380,000 clones, with 88% observed a single time. Sequenced: PBMCs or T cells enriched from blood (not recorded which). The receptor source for this set is a woman aged 18-29 years who had recovered from COVID-19.

The V and J genes are TRBV5-1 and TRBJ1-1; 8 positions agree with TRBD1. Germline V gene data show CDR1 as SGHRS and CDR2 as YFSETQ. The CDR3 totals 15 residues. V lost 4 bases, J lost 6 bases, and 11 bases stayed unmatched. CDR3 nucleotide sequence: TGCGCCAGCAGCCTAGGACAGGGAGGGTCCCCTGAAGCTTTCTTT. Its translation is CASSLGQGGSPEAFF.

In DNA form, the CDR3 reads TGTGCCAGCAGCCTAGGACTAGCGGGGAGCTCCTACGAGCAGTACTTC. Its protein product is CASSLGLAGSSYEQYF. The J gene is TRBJ2-7, the V gene TRBV5-5; 12 bases are a match to TRBD2. This CDR3 comprises 16 residues. The V gene's germline CDR1 is SGHKS and CDR2 YYEKEE (reference sequence). With 4 bases clipped from V and 0 bases from J, the junction kept 5 bases outside the gene matches.

The chain recombines TRBV6-1 with TRBJ2-7; 11 bases line up with TRBD1. Trimming took 3 bases from V and 3 from J; bases not matched to a gene: 1. This CDR3 contains 14 residues. Germline CDR1 is MNHNS and CDR2 is SASEGT. The CDR3 nucleotides read TGTGCCAGCAGTGAGGGGACAGGGGGCTACGAGCAGTACTTC. It codes for CASSEGTGGYEQYF.

This chain uses TRBV3-1 (or the pseudogene TRBV3-2) with TRBJ1-1; maybe TRBD1 (6 bases). Per germline, CDR1 LGHDT and CDR2 YNNKEL (reference sequence). V was trimmed by 6 bases and J by 7 bases, leaving 24 bases between them. CDR3 size: 16 residues. The CDR3 nucleotides read TGTGCCAGCAGTTCAGCACCGGGGGGCGCTCGGGGTGAAGCTTTCTTT. It codes for CASSSAPGGARGEAFF.

The chain recombines TRBV30 with TRBJ2-7; 9 positions agree with TRBD1. This CDR3 region has 13 residues. Per germline, CDR1 GTSNPN and CDR2 SVGIG (reference sequence). J lost 2 bases, V lost 6 bases, and 5 bases had no gene match. DNA of the CDR3: TGTGCCTGCCGGGGACAGGGAACCTACGAGCAGTACTTC. This sequence encodes CACRGQGTYEQYF.

This clone has at least ten counts. The rearrangement links TRBV9 to TRBJ2-5; 8 nucleotides match TRBD2. With V trimmed by 1 base and J by 4 bases, 6 bases remained unmatched. The CDR3 extends over 15 amino acids. The germline V gene encodes CDR1 SGDLS and CDR2 YYNGEE. CDR3 in DNA: TGTGCCAGCAGCGTATCCGGGGGGGCCTCAGAGACCCAGTACTTC. This sequence encodes CASSVSGGASETQYF.

The V gene is TRBV5-6, the J gene TRBJ2-4, with D possibly being TRBD2 (5 bases). This CDR3 has 13 amino acids. CDR1 is SGHDT, CDR2 YYEEEE, per germline. Trimming shortened V by 0 bases and J by 5 bases, and 6 bases separated the two germline ends. CDR3 protein: CASSLVGENIQYF. The CDR3 region has the DNA TGTGCCAGCAGCTTGGTCGGGGAAAACATTCAGTACTTC. The full variable domain, its missing parts supplied by reference TRBV5-6 and TRBJ2-4, is DAGVTQSPTHLIKTRGQQVTLRCSPKSGHDTVSWYQQALGQGPQFIFQYYEEEERQRGNFPDRFSGHQFPNYSSELNVNALLLGDSALYLCASSLVGENIQYFGAGTRLSVL.

The J gene is TRBJ2-2, the V gene TRBV9; TRBD2 agrees at 8 bases. The CDR3 has 14 residues. Germline V CDR1 and CDR2: SGDLS, YYNGEE. The junction had 3 bases not matched to a gene; V was cut back by 4 bases and J by 4 bases. The CDR3 DNA sequence: TGTGCCAGCAGCCCAGCGGGGGTCACCGGGGAGCTGTTTTTT. This encodes CASSPAGVTGELFF.

The chain recombines TRBV4-1 with TRBJ1-2; 8 bases are a match to TRBD1. Germline trimming cut 0 bases from V and 5 bases from J; bases unmatched to any gene: 17. CDR1 is MGHRA and CDR2 is YSYEKL in the germline V gene. CDR3 size: 19 residues. CDR3 nucleotides: TGCGCCAGCAGCCAAGATCCGGGACAGGCGGAGCCAATCGATTATGGCTACACCTTC. Encoded protein: CASSQDPGQAEPIDYGYTF.

V and J are TRBV18 and TRBJ1-4; 8 bases match TRBD1. V trimming: 5 bases; J trimming: 5 bases; junction bases outside the gene matches: 4. This CDR3 comprises 14 residues. In germline, CDR1 is KGHSH, CDR2 LQKENI. DNA of the CDR3: TGTGCCAGCTCAGGACAGGGATTAAATGAAAAACTGTTTTTT. Translated, it gives CASSGQGLNEKLFF.

J is TRBJ2-2 and V is TRBV5-1, with TRBD1 identical over 10 bases. This CDR3 comprises 15 residues. With V trimmed by 4 bases and J by 5 bases, 5 bases remained unmatched. Germline V lookup: CDR1 SGHRS, CDR2 YFSETQ. The CDR3 DNA is TGCGCCAGCAGCCAGGGACAGGGGTGGACCGGGGAGCTGTTTTTT. It codes for CASSQGQGWTGELFF.

This rearrangement joins TRBV3-1 (or the pseudogene TRBV3-2) to TRBJ2-7; a possible D gene is TRBD1 (5 bases). Trimming removed 4 bases from V and 3 bases from J, with 16 bases in between. CDR1 and CDR2 from the germline V gene are LGHDT and YNNKEL (reference sequence). The CDR3 loop spans 15 amino acids. In DNA form, the CDR3 reads TGTGCCAGCAGCCCGAATCCCGCAGGGATCTACGAGCAGTACTTC. Protein: CASSPNPAGIYEQYF.

The chain uses TRBV4-1 and TRBJ2-3, with TRBD2 identical over 12 bases. Germline CDR1 and CDR2: MGHRA and YSYEKL. J was trimmed by 3 bases and V by 0 bases; bases with no gene match: 10. CDR3 length: 19 amino acids. CDR3 in DNA: TGCGCCAGCAGCCAAGATGTCCTAGCGGGGGGGCGTTCGACAGATACGCAGTATTTT. It is translated as CASSQDVLAGGRSTDTQYF.